This TCR beta chain was retrieved from a study of blood T cell repertoires in COVID-19. Across the study: The United States, Italy and Spain supplied acute and convalescent COVID-19 samples. Sources were T cells, B-cell-depleted T cells, or PBMCs; the material itself was cDNA or gDNA.

Per the original data handling: Cell counts per sample came from amplifying reference gene primers. The data were produced by immunoSEQ multiplex PCR, yet TCRdb's version contains in-frame clones alone and is incomplete. The DNA was the basis for D and trimming; V, J and clone size are from that table. The sample consists of hundreds of thousands of clones, about nine tenths of them appearing once. The CDR3 extends over 13 amino acids. Germline lookup yields CDR1 SNHLY and CDR2 FYNNEI. Trimming removed 7 bases from V and 4 bases from J, with 13 bases in between. The source of this sequence is a young woman with acute or convalescent COVID-19. The sequencing sample was made of peripheral blood. The V call is TRBV2, the J call TRBJ1-2, with D maybe TRBD1 (5 bases). The DNA for the CDR3 is TGTGCCAGCATGGGGGAGGTGAGCTATGGCTACACCTTC. Amino acid sequence: CASMGEVSYGYTF.